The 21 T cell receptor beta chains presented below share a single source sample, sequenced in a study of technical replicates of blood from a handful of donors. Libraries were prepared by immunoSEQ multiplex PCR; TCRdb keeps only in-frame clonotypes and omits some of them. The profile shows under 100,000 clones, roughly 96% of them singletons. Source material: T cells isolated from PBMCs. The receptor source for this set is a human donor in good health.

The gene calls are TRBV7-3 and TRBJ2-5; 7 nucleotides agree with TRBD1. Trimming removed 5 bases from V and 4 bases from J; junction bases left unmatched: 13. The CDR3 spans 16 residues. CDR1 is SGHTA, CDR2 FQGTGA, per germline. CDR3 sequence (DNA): TGTGCCAGCAGCCCAACGCGTGGCAGGGGGAGAGAGACCCAGTACTTC. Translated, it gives CASSPTRGRGRETQYF.

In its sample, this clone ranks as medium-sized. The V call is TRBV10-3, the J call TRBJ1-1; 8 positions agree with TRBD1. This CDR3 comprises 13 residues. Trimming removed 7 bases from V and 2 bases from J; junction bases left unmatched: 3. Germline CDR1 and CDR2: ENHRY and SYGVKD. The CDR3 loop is CAINGQGNTEAFF. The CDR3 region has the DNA TGTGCCATCAATGGACAGGGCAACACTGAAGCTTTCTTT.

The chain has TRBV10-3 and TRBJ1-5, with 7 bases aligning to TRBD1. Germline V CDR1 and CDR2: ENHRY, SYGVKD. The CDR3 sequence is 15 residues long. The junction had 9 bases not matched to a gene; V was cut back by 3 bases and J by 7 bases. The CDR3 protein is CAISDLGQGGQPQHF. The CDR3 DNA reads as TGTGCCATCAGTGACCTGGGGCAGGGGGGCCAGCCCCAGCATTTT.

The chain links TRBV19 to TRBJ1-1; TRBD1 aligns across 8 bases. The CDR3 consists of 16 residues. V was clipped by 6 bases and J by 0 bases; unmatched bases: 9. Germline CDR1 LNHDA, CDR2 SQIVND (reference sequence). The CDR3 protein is CASRGGRTGLNTEAFF. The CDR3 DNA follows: TGTGCCAGTAGGGGGGGCCGGACAGGGTTGAACACTGAAGCTTTCTTT.

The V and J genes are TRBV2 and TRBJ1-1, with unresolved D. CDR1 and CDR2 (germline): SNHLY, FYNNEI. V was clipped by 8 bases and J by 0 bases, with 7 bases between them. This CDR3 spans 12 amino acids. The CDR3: CASEGLNTEAFF. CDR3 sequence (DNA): TGTGCCAGCGAGGGATTGAACACTGAAGCTTTCTTT.

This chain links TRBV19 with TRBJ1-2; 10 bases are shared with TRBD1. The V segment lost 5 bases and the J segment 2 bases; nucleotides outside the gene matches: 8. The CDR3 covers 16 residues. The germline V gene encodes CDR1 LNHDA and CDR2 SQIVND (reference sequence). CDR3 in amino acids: CASSPWTGGRNYGYTF. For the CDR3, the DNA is TGTGCCAGTAGTCCTTGGACAGGGGGGAGAAACTATGGCTACACCTTC.

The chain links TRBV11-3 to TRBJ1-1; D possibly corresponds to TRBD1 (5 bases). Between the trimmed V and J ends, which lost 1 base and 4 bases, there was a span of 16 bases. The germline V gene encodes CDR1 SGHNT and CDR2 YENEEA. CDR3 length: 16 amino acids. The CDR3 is CASSLVNQGGPTEAFF. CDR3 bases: TGTGCCAGCAGCTTAGTTAACCAGGGTGGCCCCACTGAAGCTTTCTTT. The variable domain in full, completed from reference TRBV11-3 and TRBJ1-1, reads EAGVVQSPRYKIIEKKQPVAFWCNPISGHNTLYWYLQNLGQGPELLIRYENEEAVDDSQLPKDRFSAERLKGVDSTLKIQPAELGDSAVYLCASSLVNQGGPTEAFFGQGTRLTVV.

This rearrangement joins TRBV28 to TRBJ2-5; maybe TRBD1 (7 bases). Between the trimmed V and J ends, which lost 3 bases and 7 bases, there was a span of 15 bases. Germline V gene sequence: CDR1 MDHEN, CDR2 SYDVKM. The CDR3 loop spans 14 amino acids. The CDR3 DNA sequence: TGTGCCAGCAGTTTTTGGCGGCAGGGGGGGACCCAGTACTTC. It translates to CASSFWRQGGTQYF.

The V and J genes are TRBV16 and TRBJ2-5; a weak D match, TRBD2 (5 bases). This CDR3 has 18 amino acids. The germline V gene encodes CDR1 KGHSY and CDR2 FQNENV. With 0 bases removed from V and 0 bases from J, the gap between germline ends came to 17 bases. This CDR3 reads CASSQSGSAGGYQETQYF. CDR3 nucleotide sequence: TGTGCCAGCAGCCAATCCGGCTCGGCGGGTGGGTACCAAGAGACCCAGTACTTC.

The CDR3: CASSTSQGALTDTQYF. CDR3 DNA sequence: TGCGCCAGCAGTACATCCCAGGGGGCCCTGACAGATACGCAGTATTTT. The chain couples TRBV23-1 to TRBJ2-3; TRBD1 matches 8 bases. TRBV23-1 is an open reading frame whose function is uncertain. The CDR3 extends over 16 amino acids. The ends lost 5 bases at V and 3 bases at J; junction bases unmatched: 10.

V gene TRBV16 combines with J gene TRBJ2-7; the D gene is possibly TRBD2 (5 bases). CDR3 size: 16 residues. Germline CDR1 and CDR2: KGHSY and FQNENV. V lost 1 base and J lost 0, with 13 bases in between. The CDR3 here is CASSQYVISGSYEQYF. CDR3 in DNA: TGTGCCAGCAGCCAATACGTCATCAGCGGCTCCTACGAGCAGTACTTC.

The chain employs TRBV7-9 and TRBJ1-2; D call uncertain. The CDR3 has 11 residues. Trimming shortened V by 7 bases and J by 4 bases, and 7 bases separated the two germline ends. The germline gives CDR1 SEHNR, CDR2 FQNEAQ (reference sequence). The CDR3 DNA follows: TGTGCCAGCACAACAGCCTATGGCTACACCTTC. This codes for CASTTAYGYTF. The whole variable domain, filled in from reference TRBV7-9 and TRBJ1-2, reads DTGVSQNPRHKITKRGQNVTFRCDPISEHNRLYWYRQTLGQGPEFLTYFQNEAQLEKSRLLSDRFSAERPKGSFSTLEIQRTEQGDSAMYLCASTTAYGYTFGSGTRLTVV.

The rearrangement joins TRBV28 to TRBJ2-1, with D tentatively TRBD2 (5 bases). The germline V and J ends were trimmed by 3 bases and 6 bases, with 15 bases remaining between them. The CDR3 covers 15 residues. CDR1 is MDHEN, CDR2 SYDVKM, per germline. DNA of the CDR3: TGTGCCAGCAGTTTGGGTAGCGTCCTCCCCAATGAGCAGTTCTTC. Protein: CASSLGSVLPNEQFF.

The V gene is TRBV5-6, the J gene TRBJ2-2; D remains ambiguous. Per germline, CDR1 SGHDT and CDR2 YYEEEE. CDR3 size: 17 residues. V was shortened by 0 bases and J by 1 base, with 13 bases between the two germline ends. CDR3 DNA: TGTGCCAGCAGCTTGGTAAAACACCCATTGAACACCGGGGAGCTGTTTTTT. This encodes CASSLVKHPLNTGELFF.

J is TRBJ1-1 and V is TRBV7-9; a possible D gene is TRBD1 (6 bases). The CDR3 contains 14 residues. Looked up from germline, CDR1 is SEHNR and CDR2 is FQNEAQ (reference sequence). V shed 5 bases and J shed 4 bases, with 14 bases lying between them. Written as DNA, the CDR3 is TGTGCCAGCAGCACGACGACAGGTTTCACTGAAGCTTTCTTT. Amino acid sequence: CASSTTTGFTEAFF.

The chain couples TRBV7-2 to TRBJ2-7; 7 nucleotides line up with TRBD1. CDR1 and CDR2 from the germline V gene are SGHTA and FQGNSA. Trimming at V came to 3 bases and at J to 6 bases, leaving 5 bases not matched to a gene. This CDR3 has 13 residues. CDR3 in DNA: TGTGCCAGCAGCTTGATGACAGGGCCCGAGCAGTACTTC. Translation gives CASSLMTGPEQYF.

In DNA, the CDR3 is TGTGCCAGTAGTATCAGAGAGGCGAACGGGGAGCTGTTTTTT. Encoded protein: CASSIREANGELFF. The chain has TRBV19 and TRBJ2-2; D unclear. Per germline, CDR1 LNHDA and CDR2 SQIVND (reference sequence). V lost 3 bases, J lost 7 bases, and 12 bases lay in between. The CDR3 loop spans 14 amino acids.

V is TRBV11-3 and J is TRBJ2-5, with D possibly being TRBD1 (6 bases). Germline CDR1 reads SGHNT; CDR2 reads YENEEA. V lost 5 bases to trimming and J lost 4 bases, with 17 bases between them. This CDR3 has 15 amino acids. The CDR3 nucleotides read TGTGCCAGCAGCCCAGCCGTGCAGGGGCGAGAGACCCAGTACTTC. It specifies CASSPAVQGRETQYF.

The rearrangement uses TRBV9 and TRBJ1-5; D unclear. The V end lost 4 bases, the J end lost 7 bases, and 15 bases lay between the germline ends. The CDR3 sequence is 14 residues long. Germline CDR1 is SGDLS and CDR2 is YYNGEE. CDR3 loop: CASSTAGVGQPQHF. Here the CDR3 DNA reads TGTGCCAGCAGCACCGCCGGGGTCGGGCAGCCCCAGCATTTT.

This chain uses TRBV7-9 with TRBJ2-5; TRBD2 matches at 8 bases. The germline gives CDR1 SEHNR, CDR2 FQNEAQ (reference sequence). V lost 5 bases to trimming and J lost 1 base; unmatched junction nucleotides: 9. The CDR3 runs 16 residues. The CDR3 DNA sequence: TGTGCCAGCAGCCCCGGGGTAGCGGGACCCCAAGAGACCCAGTACTTC. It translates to CASSPGVAGPQETQYF. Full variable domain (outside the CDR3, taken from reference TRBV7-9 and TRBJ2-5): DTGVSQNPRHKITKRGQNVTFRCDPISEHNRLYWYRQTLGQGPEFLTYFQNEAQLEKSRLLSDRFSAERPKGSFSTLEIQRTEQGDSAMYLCASSPGVAGPQETQYFGPGTRLLVL.

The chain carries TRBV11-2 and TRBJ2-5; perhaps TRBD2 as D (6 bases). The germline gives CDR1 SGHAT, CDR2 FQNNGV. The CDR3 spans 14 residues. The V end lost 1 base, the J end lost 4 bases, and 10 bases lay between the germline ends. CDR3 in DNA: TGTGCCAGCAGCTTAGGGTTAGCGGCAGAGACCCAGTACTTC. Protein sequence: CASSLGLAAETQYF.